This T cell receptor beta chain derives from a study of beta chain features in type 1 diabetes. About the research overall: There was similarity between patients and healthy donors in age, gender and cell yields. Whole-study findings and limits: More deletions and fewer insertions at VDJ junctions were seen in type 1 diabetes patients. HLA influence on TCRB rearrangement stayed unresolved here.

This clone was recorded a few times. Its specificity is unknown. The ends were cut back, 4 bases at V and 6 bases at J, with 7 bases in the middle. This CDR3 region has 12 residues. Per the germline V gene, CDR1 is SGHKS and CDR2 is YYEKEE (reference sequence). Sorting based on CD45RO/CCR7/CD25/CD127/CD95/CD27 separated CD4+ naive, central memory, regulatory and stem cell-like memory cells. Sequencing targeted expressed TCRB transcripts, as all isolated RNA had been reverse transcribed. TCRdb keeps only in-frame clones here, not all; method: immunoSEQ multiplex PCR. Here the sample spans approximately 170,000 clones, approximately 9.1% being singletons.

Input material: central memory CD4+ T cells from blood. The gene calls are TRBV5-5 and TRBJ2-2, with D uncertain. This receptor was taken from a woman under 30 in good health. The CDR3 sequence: CASSPYAGELFF. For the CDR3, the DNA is TGTGCCAGCAGCCCCTATGCCGGGGAGCTGTTTTTT.